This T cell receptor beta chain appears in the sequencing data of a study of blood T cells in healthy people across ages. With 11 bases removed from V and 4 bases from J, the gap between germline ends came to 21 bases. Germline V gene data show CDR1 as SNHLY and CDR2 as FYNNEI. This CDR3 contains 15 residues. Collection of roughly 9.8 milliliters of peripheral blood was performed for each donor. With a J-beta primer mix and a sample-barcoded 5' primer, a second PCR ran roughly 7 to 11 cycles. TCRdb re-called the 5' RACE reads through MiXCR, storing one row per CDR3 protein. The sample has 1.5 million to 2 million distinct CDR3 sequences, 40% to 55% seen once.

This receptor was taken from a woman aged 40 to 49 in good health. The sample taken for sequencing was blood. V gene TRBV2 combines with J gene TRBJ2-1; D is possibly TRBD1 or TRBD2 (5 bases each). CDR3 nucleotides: TGTGCCGGGCTAACCGGGACGGTATCTTACAATGAGCAGTTCTTC. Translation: CAGLTGTVSYNEQFF.